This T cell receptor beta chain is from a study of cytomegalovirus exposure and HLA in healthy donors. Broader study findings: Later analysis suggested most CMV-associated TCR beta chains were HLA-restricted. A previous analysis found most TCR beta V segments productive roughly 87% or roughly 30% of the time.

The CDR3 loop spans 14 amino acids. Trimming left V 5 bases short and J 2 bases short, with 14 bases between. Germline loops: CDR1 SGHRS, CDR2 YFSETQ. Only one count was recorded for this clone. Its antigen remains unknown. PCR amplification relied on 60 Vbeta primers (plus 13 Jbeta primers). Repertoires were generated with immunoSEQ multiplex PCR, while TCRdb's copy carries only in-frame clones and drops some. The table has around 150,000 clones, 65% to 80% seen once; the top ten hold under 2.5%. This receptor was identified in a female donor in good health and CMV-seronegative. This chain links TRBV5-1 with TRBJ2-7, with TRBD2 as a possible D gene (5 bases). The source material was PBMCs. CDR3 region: CASSFYDGTYEQYF. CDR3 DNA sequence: TGCGCCAGCAGTTTTTACGACGGGACCTACGAGCAGTACTTC. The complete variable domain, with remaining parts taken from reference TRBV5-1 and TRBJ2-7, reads KAGVTQTPRYLIKTRGQQVTLSCSPISGHRSVSWYQQTPGQGLQFLFEYFSETQRNKGNFPGRFSGRQFSNSRSEMNVSTLELGDSALYLCASSFYDGTYEQYFGPGTRLTVT.